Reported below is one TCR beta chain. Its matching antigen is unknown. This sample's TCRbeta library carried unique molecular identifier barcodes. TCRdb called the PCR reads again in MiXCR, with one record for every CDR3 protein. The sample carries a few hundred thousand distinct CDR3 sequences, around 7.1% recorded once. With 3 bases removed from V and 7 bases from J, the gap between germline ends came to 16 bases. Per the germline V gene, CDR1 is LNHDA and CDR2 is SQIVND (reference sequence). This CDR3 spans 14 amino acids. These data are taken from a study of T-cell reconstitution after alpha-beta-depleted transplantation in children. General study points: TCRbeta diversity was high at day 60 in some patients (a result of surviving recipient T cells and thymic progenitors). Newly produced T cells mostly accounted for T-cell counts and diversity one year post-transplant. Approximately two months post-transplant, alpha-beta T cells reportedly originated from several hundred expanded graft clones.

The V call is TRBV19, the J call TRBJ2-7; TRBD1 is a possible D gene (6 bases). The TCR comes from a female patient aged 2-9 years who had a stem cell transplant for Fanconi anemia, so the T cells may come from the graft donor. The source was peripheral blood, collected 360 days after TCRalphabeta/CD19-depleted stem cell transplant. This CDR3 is CASSIQVRTEEQYF. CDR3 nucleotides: TGTGCCAGTAGTATTCAAGTACGGACAGAAGAGCAGTACTTC.